Below, one T cell receptor (beta chain) is given with its context. Its target is unknown. The germline V gene encodes CDR1 SGHDT and CDR2 YYEEEE. The CDR3 loop spans 15 amino acids. V dropped 4 bases and J dropped 5; count of bases not matched to a gene: 6. Clones were sequenced by immunoSEQ multiplex PCR, and TCRdb holds only the in-frame ones, with some missing. The profile shows roughly 20,000 clones, around two thirds of them singletons. The data are from a study of radiation and T cells in renal cell carcinoma. Study conclusions and caveats: Compared with controls, irradiated tumors showed greater TCR clonality. No pretreatment tumor biopsies were available for baseline clonotypes.

The sample's treatment: 15 Gy SBRT to primary tumor, nephrectomy 4 weeks later. Nephrectomy followed 15 Gy stereotactic body radiation by 4 weeks. This renal cell carcinoma was of the clear cell type. The receptor comes from a woman aged 70 to 79 with renal cell carcinoma. Source: tumor tissue, taken from a patient whose treatment included radiotherapy and nephrectomy. This sequence joins TRBV5-6 and TRBJ2-5, with TRBD2 matching over 12 bases. The CDR3 nucleotides are TGTGCCAGCAGCCCTAGCGGGGGGGTCGGGGAGACCCAGTACTTC. Protein product: CASSPSGGVGETQYF.